Below, 5 T cell receptor beta chains from the same sample are listed, as sequenced in a study of T cells in Graves' hyperthyroidism and ophthalmopathy. The investigators amplified TCR beta CDR3 regions from RNA transcripts. During a first-round RT-PCR of the TCR CDR3, the HTBI primer set was used. TCRdb analysed the multiplex PCR reads with MiXCR anew, one entry per CDR3 protein. The sample records fewer than 600,000 distinct CDR3 sequences, around 15% being singletons. Sequencing was done on a sample of blood. Source of these receptors: a woman between 40 and 55 years old with Graves' hyperthyroidism.

This clonotype appeared many times. The V and J genes are TRBV7-9 and TRBJ2-3; D ambiguous. CDR1 and CDR2 from the germline V gene are SEHNR and FQNEAQ (reference sequence). The germline V and J ends were trimmed by 2 bases and 3 bases, with 3 bases remaining between them. The CDR3 sequence is 12 residues long. CDR3 amino acids: CASSLMTDTQYF. CDR3 DNA: TGTGCCAGCAGCTTAATGACAGATACGCAGTATTTT.

This clonotype has a count of ten or more. The chain employs TRBV7-9 and TRBJ1-1; TRBD1 is a possible D gene (6 bases). This CDR3 is 14 amino acids long. V lost 8 bases and J 1 base, leaving 14 bases between the germline ends. The V gene's germline CDR1 is SEHNR and CDR2 FQNEAQ (reference sequence). The CDR3 region is CASAQGGGNTEAFF. Written as DNA, the CDR3 is TGTGCCAGCGCCCAAGGGGGAGGGAACACTGAAGCTTTCTTT.

The V and J genes are TRBV20-1 and TRBJ2-2; 9 nucleotides agree with TRBD1. Germline V gives CDR1 DFQATT, CDR2 SNEGSKA (reference sequence). V shed 3 bases, J shed 4 bases, and the junction held 6 bases outside the gene matches. The CDR3 loop spans 15 amino acids. The DNA of the CDR3 is TGCAGTGCTAGCTTCGGACAGGGGAGCACCGGGGAGCTGTTTTTT. It codes for CSASFGQGSTGELFF.

This clonotype has a count of ten or more. The chain joins TRBV13 to TRBJ1-2, with 8 nucleotides matching TRBD1. The V gene end was trimmed by 5 bases and the J gene end by 4 bases; junction bases not matched to a gene: 9. The CDR3 is 15 residues long. CDR1 PRHDT and CDR2 FYEKMQ come from the germline V gene (reference sequence). The CDR3 DNA follows: TGTGCCAGCAGCCCTGGACAGGGCATATCCTATGGCTACACCTTC. Protein sequence: CASSPGQGISYGYTF.

This clonotype was recorded at least ten times. This chain links TRBV7-8 with TRBJ2-1; 8 nucleotides agree with TRBD2. In germline, CDR1 is SGHVS, CDR2 FQNEAQ. J gave up 6 bases and V 3 bases, and 4 bases lay outside the gene matches. The CDR3 sequence is 14 residues long. CDR3 amino acids: CASSFSGGPNEQFF. The DNA of the CDR3 is TGTGCCAGCAGCTTCTCGGGAGGGCCCAATGAGCAGTTCTTC.